This TCR beta chain was captured in a study of cytomegalovirus exposure and HLA in healthy donors. 13 Jbeta primers and 60 Vbeta primers were used for the PCR. TCRdb's copy holds only in-frame clones and misses some; the assay was immunoSEQ multiplex PCR. The repertoire holds 200,000 to 300,000 clones, with 78% as singletons. Sequencing was carried out using PBMCs. The TCR originated in a boy younger than 18 in good health and CMV-seronegative.

The CDR3, as DNA: TGTGCCAGCAGTTACATGGGGGAGCGGGAGCAGTACTTC. This translates into CASSYMGEREQYF. The rearrangement joins TRBV6-6 to TRBJ2-5, with 8 nucleotides matching TRBD2. The ends lost 2 bases at V and 11 bases at J; junction bases unmatched: 7. The CDR3 runs 13 residues. Germline CDR1 reads MNHNY; CDR2 reads SVGAGI (reference sequence).